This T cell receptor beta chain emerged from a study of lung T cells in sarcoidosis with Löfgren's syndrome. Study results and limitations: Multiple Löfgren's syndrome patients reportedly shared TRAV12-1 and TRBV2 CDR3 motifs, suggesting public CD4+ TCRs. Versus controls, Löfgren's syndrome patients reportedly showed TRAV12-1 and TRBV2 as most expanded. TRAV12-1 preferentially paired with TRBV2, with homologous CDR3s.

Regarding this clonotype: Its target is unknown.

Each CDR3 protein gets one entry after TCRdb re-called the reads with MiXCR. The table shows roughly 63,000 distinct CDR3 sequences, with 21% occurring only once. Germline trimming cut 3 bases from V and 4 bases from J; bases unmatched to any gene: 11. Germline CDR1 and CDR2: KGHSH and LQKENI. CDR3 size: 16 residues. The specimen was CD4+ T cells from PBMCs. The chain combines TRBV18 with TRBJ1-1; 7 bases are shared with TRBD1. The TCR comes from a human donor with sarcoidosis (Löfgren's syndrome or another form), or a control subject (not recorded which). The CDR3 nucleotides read TGTGCCAGCTCACCTATACAGGGGAATAAAGGCACTGAAGCTTTCTTT. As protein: CASSPIQGNKGTEAFF.